These 24 T cell receptor beta chains were sequenced from one sample in a study of vaccination effects on CD4 cells after COVID-19. Before any sequencing was done, the ViraFEST assay used viral peptide pools to expand antigen-specific CD4+ T cells. CD4+ T cells were isolated after roughly nine days of culture. The person had PCR-confirmed SARS-CoV-2 infection between March and December 2020. Their antigens are not known. The repertoire was sequenced with immunoSEQ multiplex PCR; TCRdb's copy has only in-frame clones and lacks some. The sample has fewer than 35,000 clones, 72% seen once. This specimen was CD4+ T cells from PBMCs cultured with a peptide pool, taken before COVID-19 vaccination. The receptors derive from a human donor who had a prior SARS-CoV-2 infection.

CDR3 loop: CASSPDGRYGYTF. CDR3 in DNA: TGTGCCAGCTCACCAGACGGACGCTATGGCTACACCTTC. J is TRBJ1-2 and V is TRBV18; the D is unclear. The V end lost 2 bases, the J end lost 4 bases, and 8 bases lay between the germline ends. CDR3 length: 13 residues. CDR1 is KGHSH and CDR2 is LQKENI in the germline V gene. The variable domain in full, completed from reference TRBV18 and TRBJ1-2, reads NAGVMQNPRHLVRRRGQEARLRCSPMKGHSHVYWYRQLPEEGLKFMVYLQKENIIDESGMPKERFSAEFPKEGPSILRIQQVVRGDSAAYFCASSPDGRYGYTFGSGTRLTVV.

This chain connects TRBV30 to TRBJ2-2; D unclear. Germline V gene lookup returns CDR1 GTSNPN and CDR2 SVGIG (reference sequence). The CDR3 runs to 13 residues. Trimming took 5 bases from V and 4 from J, leaving 11 bases between them. The CDR3 coding sequence is TGTGCCTGGTCGGTCCTACTCACCGGGGAGCTGTTTTTT. Its translation: CAWSVLLTGELFF.

The genes are TRBV7-9 and TRBJ1-2; D not resolved. V shed 5 bases and J shed 4 bases, with 11 bases lying between them. The germline CDR1 and CDR2 sequences are SEHNR and FQNEAQ (reference sequence). The CDR3 runs 13 residues. This CDR3 reads CASSPNLFYGYTF. CDR3 nucleotide sequence: TGTGCCAGCAGCCCGAACCTTTTCTATGGCTACACCTTC.

This clone was counted a single time. V is TRBV10-3 and J is TRBJ1-2; D is unresolved. The CDR3 has 14 residues. The germline V gene has CDR1 ENHRY and CDR2 SYGVKD. The germline V and J ends were trimmed by 6 bases and 0 bases, with 11 bases remaining between them. CDR3 nucleotides: TGTGCCATCAGGGGTGGGGAAGCTAACTATGGCTACACCTTC. This encodes CAIRGGEANYGYTF.

The chain employs TRBV9 and TRBJ2-1; 12 bases fit TRBD2. This CDR3 is 16 amino acids long. V trimming: 0 bases; J trimming: 11 bases; junction bases outside the gene matches: 9. Germline V gene data show CDR1 as SGDLS and CDR2 as YYNGEE. DNA of the CDR3: TGTGCCAGCAGCGTAGGAAGGACTAGCGGGATGGTGAAGCAGTTCTTC. Translation: CASSVGRTSGMVKQFF.

This rearrangement joins TRBV6-5 to TRBJ1-1; D unclear. Germline CDR1 reads MNHEY; CDR2 reads SVGAGI. There are 12 residues in the CDR3. Trimming stripped 4 bases from V and 7 bases from J, with 10 bases between. The CDR3 nucleotides are TGTGCCAGCAGTTTGTTACGCGGTGAAGCTTTCTTT. It codes for CASSLLRGEAFF.

The chain uses TRBV7-6 and TRBJ2-5; 12 bases agree with TRBD2. Germline lookup yields CDR1 SGHVS and CDR2 FNYEAQ. The trim removed 5 bases at V and 5 bases at J, leaving 9 bases unmatched. The CDR3 length is 16 residues. DNA of the CDR3: TGTGCCAGCAGCCGAATCCCTAGCGGGGGGGCTGAGACCCAGTACTTC. The encoded protein is CASSRIPSGGAETQYF.

The V gene is TRBV2, the J gene TRBJ1-1; D gene unclear. Germline loops: CDR1 SNHLY, CDR2 FYNNEI. This CDR3 region has 13 residues. The V end was cut by 3 bases, the J end by 0 bases, with 5 bases between. CDR3 coding DNA: TGTGCCAGCAGTGAGGCGTTGAACACTGAAGCTTTCTTT. The encoded protein is CASSEALNTEAFF.

This chain joins TRBV7-9 and TRBJ2-3; 9 nucleotides agree with TRBD1. CDR1 is SEHNR and CDR2 is FQNEAQ in the germline V gene (reference sequence). This CDR3 region has 15 residues. Trimming removed 3 bases from V and 1 base from J; junction bases left unmatched: 2. DNA of the CDR3: TGTGCCAGCAGCTTGGGACAGGGCGGCACAGATACGCAGTATTTT. This gives the protein CASSLGQGGTDTQYF.

The chain uses TRBV2 and TRBJ1-4; D possibly corresponds to TRBD1 (5 bases). This CDR3 is 12 amino acids long. The V gene's germline CDR1 is SNHLY and CDR2 FYNNEI. V was cut by 7 bases and J by 14 bases, with 17 bases left in between. This CDR3 is CASTEDAGWLFF. CDR3 nucleotide sequence: TGTGCCAGCACCGAAGACGCAGGGTGGCTGTTTTTT.

This clone was recorded only once. The V call is TRBV6-6, the J call TRBJ1-2; TRBD1 agrees at 10 bases. V shed 7 bases and J 0 bases; nucleotides not matched to a gene: 11. Germline V gene lookup returns CDR1 MNHNY and CDR2 SVGAGI (reference sequence). The CDR3 is 17 amino acids. The CDR3: CASTRQGATSSNYGYTF. The CDR3 DNA follows: TGTGCCAGCACTCGACAGGGGGCCACAAGCTCTAACTATGGCTACACCTTC.

This sequence joins TRBV4-2 and TRBJ2-2; TRBD1 aligns across 10 bases. The germline V gene has CDR1 LGHNA and CDR2 YNFKEQ. The CDR3 contains 15 residues. Trimming took 4 bases from V and 7 from J; bases not matched to a gene: 6. The CDR3 DNA is TGTGCCAGCAGCCGGACGGACAGGGGGAACGGGGAGCTGTTTTTT. Translation gives CASSRTDRGNGELFF.

V gene TRBV7-2 combines with J gene TRBJ2-2, with 7 nucleotides matching TRBD1. Germline trimming cut 5 bases from V and 5 bases from J; bases unmatched to any gene: 8. Germline assignment: CDR1 SGHTA and CDR2 FQGNSA. The CDR3 totals 15 residues. CDR3 DNA sequence: TGTGCCAGCAGCCCCCGACGGGACAGAACCGGGGAGCTGTTTTTT. Translating gives CASSPRRDRTGELFF.

This chain connects TRBV12-5 to TRBJ2-2; no clear D. CDR3 length equals 15 residues. Germline V gene lookup returns CDR1 LGHNT and CDR2 FRNRAP. Trimming left V 2 bases short and J 7 bases short, with 14 bases between. CDR3 amino acids: CASGLIPNKNGELFF. The CDR3, as DNA: TGTGCTAGTGGTTTGATCCCAAACAAAAACGGGGAGCTGTTTTTT.

The chain is built from TRBV9 and TRBJ2-2; D possibly matches TRBD1 or TRBD2 (5 bases each). The CDR3 sequence is 17 residues long. V was cut by 0 bases and J by 4 bases, with 16 bases left in between. CDR1 and CDR2 from the germline V gene are SGDLS and YYNGEE. CDR3 nucleotides: TGTGCCAGCAGCGTAGTATCCGTGCAGGGAGCCACCGGGGAGCTGTTTTTT. The encoded protein is CASSVVSVQGATGELFF.

The chain links TRBV2 to TRBJ2-1; 9 bases map to TRBD2. Per germline, CDR1 SNHLY and CDR2 FYNNEI. V lost 8 bases, J lost 7 bases, and 9 bases stayed unmatched. This CDR3 is 14 amino acids long. This CDR3 reads CASLGLAQGNEQFF. CDR3 sequence (DNA): TGTGCCAGCTTGGGACTAGCCCAAGGAAATGAGCAGTTCTTC.

V usage is TRBV7-2 and J usage is TRBJ2-5; TRBD2 agrees at 7 bases. The CDR3 runs 15 residues. The junction had 11 bases not matched to a gene; V was cut back by 8 bases and J by 2 bases. Per the germline V gene, CDR1 is SGHTA and CDR2 is FQGNSA. The CDR3 sequence: CASRRPGGVQETQYF. In DNA form, the CDR3 reads TGTGCCAGCCGGAGACCGGGAGGAGTACAAGAGACCCAGTACTTC.

The rearrangement joins TRBV30 to TRBJ1-3; D unresolved. Germline V gives CDR1 GTSNPN, CDR2 SVGIG (reference sequence). Trimming left V 2 bases short and J 0 bases short, with 8 bases between. The length of the CDR3 is 14 residues. CDR3 DNA: TGTGCCTGGAGTTTTGGGGTCTCTGGAAACACCATATATTTT. This sequence encodes CAWSFGVSGNTIYF.

This chain connects TRBV5-8 to TRBJ2-1; TRBD2 agrees at 9 bases. Losses at the gene ends were 0 bases for V and 5 bases for J; bases not matched to a gene: 3. CDR1 and CDR2 from the germline V gene are SGHTS and YDEGEE. CDR3 size: 15 residues. CDR3 amino acids: CASSLGLADDNEQFF. In DNA form, the CDR3 reads TGTGCCAGCAGCTTGGGACTAGCGGACGACAATGAGCAGTTCTTC.

The J gene is TRBJ2-3, the V gene TRBV5-1; maybe TRBD2 (5 bases). Germline-derived CDR1 and CDR2 are SGHRS and YFSETQ. This CDR3 region has 16 residues. Trimming removed 4 bases at V and 2 bases at J, with 17 bases between. This CDR3 is CASSLPRAEFTDTQYF. For the CDR3, the DNA is TGCGCCAGCAGCCTCCCACGAGCGGAGTTCACAGATACGCAGTATTTT.

This sequence joins TRBV10-3 and TRBJ1-2, with D possibly being TRBD1 (5 bases). Germline loops: CDR1 ENHRY, CDR2 SYGVKD. V lost 6 bases and J lost 0, with 23 bases in between. This CDR3 spans 18 amino acids. In nucleotides, the CDR3 is TGTGCCATCAGCGACCAGGGCAAAGCTACGAGGGCTAACTATGGCTACACCTTC. Residues: CAISDQGKATRANYGYTF.

This chain connects TRBV6-5 to TRBJ2-1, with D perhaps matching TRBD2 (5 bases). The CDR3 covers 13 residues. CDR1 is MNHEY, CDR2 SVGAGI, per germline. Trimming removed 6 bases from V and 7 bases from J, with 13 bases in between. The CDR3 spells CASSRPGGNEQFF. The CDR3 nucleotides are TGTGCCAGCAGCCGCCCTGGCGGGAATGAGCAGTTCTTC.

About this clone: The junction departs from germline at one end; a sequencing error may be responsible. The chain is built from TRBV12-3 or TRBV12-4 and TRBJ2-7, with D tentatively TRBD1 (5 bases). CDR3 length: 12 residues. The CDR3 spells CASSFGRYRSHF. The CDR3 DNA reads TGTGCCAGCAGTTTCGGTCGGTACAGGTCTCACTTC.

The chain recombines TRBV7-9 with TRBJ1-6; D is perhaps TRBD1 (6 bases). The germline V gene has CDR1 SEHNR and CDR2 FQNEAQ (reference sequence). The CDR3 covers 15 residues. V lost 0 bases, J lost 8 bases, and 11 bases lay in between. CDR3 residues: CASSLADGGDSPLHF. The CDR3 coding sequence is TGTGCCAGCAGCTTAGCAGACGGGGGCGATTCACCCCTCCACTTT.